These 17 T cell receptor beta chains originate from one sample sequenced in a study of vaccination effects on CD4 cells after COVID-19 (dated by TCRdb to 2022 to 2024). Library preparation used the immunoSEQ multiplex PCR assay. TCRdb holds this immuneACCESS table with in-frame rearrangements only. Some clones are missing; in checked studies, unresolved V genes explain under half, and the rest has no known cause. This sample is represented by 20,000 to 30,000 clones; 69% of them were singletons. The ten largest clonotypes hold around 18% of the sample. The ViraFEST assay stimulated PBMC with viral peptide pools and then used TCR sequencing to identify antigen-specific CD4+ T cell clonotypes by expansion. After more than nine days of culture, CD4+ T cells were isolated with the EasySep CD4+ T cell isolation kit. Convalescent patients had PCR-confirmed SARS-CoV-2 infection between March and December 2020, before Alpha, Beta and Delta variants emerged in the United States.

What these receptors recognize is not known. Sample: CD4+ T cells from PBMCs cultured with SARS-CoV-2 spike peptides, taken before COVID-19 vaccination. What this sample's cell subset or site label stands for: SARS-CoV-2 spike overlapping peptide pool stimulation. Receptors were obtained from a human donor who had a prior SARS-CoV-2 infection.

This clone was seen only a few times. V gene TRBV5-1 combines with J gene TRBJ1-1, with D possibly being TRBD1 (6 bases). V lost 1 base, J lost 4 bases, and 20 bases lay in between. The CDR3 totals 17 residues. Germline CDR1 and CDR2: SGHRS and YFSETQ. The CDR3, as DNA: TGCGCCAGCAGCTTGACGCCGGGACAACCCGGGGGCACTGAAGCTTTCTTT. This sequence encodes CASSLTPGQPGGTEAFF.

CDR3 DNA sequence: TGTGCCAGCAGTTTACGAGGGATTGAGCAGTTCTTC. Protein sequence: CASSLRGIEQFF. V is TRBV12-3 or TRBV12-4 and J is TRBJ2-1, with a tentative D call TRBD2 (5 bases). The CDR3 sequence is 12 residues long. Trimming shortened V by 2 bases and J by 9 bases, and 8 bases separated the two germline ends.

CDR3 amino acids: CASSTYRGGNYGYTF. The CDR3 coding sequence is TGTGCCAGTAGTACCTACAGAGGAGGGAACTATGGCTACACCTTC. This chain connects TRBV19 to TRBJ1-2; D uncertain. Deletions cut 4 bases from V and 2 bases from J, with 14 bases between. Germline CDR1 LNHDA, CDR2 SQIVND (reference sequence). The CDR3 length is 15 residues.

CDR3 nucleotide sequence: TGTGCCACCAAGGGGCGGGATGCAGATACGCAGTATTTT. This gives the protein CATKGRDADTQYF. V usage is TRBV24-1 and J usage is TRBJ2-3; weak D call: TRBD2 (6 bases). The V end lost 8 bases, the J end lost 4 bases, and 12 bases lay between the germline ends. The length of the CDR3 is 13 residues. CDR1 and CDR2 from the germline V gene are KGHDR and SFDVKD.

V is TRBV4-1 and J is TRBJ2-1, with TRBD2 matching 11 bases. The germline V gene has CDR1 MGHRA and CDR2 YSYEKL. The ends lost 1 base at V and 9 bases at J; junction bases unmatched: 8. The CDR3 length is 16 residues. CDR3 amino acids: CASSQGLAGFGGEQFF. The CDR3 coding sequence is TGCGCCAGCAGCCAAGGACTAGCGGGATTTGGTGGTGAGCAGTTCTTC.

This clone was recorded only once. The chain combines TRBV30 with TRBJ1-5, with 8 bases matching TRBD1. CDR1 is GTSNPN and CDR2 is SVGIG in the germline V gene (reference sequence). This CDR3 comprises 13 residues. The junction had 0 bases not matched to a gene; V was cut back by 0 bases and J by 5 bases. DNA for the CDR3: TGTGCCTGGAGTGTACAGGGGGATCAGCCCCAGCATTTT. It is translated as CAWSVQGDQPQHF.

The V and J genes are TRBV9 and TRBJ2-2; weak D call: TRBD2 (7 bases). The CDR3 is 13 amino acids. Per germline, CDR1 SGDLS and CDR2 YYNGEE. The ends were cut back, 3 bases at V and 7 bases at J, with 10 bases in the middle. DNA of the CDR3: TGTGCCAGCAGCGAGGGGGGGGACGGGGAGCTGTTTTTT. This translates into CASSEGGDGELFF.

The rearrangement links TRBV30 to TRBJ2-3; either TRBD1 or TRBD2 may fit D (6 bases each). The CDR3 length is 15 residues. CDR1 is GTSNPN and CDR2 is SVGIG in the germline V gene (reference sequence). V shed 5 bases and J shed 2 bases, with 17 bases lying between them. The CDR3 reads CAWASPRGATDTQYF. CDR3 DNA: TGTGCCTGGGCCTCCCCGAGGGGGGCCACAGATACGCAGTATTTT.

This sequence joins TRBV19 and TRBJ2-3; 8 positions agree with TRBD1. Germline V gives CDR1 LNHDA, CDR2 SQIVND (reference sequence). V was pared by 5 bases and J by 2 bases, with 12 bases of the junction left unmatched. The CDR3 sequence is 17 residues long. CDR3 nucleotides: TGTGCCAGTAGTCTAGGTCCGGACAGGGAATCCACAGATACGCAGTATTTT. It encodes CASSLGPDRESTDTQYF.

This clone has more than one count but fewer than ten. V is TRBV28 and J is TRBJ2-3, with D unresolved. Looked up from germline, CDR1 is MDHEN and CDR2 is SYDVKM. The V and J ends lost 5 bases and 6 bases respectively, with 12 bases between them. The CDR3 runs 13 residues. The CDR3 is CASSTSVGDTQYF. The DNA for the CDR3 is TGTGCCAGCAGTACCTCAGTGGGGGATACGCAGTATTTT.

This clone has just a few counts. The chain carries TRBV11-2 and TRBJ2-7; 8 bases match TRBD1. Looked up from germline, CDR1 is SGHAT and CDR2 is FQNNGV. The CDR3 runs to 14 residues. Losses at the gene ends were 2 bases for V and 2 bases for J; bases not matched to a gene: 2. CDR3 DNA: TGTGCCAGCAGCTTAAGGACAGGGACCTACGAGCAGTACTTC. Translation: CASSLRTGTYEQYF.

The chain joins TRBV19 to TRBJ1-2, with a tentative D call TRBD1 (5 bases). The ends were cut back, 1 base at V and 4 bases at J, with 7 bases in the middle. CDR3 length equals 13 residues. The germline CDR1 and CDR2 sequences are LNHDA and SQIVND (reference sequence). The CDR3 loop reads CASSIGGAYGYTF. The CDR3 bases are TGTGCCAGTAGTATAGGAGGGGCCTATGGCTACACCTTC.

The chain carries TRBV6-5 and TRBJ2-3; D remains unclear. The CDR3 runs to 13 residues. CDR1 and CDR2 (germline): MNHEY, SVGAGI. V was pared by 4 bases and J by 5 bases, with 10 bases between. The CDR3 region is CASSFGREDTQYF. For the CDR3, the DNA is TGTGCCAGCAGTTTTGGAAGGGAAGATACGCAGTATTTT.

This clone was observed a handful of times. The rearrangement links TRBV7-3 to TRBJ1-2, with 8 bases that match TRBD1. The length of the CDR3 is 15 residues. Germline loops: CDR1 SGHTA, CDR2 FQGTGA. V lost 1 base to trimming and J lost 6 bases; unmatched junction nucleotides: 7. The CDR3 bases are TGTGCCAGCAGCTTAAAGGTGGACAGGGTAAATGGCTACACCTTC. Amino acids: CASSLKVDRVNGYTF.

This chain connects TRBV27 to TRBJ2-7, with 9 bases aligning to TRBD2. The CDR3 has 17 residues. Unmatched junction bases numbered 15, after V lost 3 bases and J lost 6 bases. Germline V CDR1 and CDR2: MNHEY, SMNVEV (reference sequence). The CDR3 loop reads CASSFYPLGLASSEQYF. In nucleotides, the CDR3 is TGTGCCAGCAGTTTTTATCCTCTGGGACTAGCATCTAGCGAGCAGTACTTC.

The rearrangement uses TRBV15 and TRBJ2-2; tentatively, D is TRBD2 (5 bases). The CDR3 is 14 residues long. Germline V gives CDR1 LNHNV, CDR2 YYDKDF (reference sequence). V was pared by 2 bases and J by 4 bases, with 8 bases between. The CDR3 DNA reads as TGTGCCACCAGCAGACTAGCCCTCACCGGGGAGCTGTTTTTT. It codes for CATSRLALTGELFF.

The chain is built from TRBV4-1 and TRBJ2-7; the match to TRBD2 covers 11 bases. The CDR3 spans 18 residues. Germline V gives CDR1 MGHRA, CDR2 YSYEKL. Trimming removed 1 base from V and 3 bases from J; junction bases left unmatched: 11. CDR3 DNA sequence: TGCGCCAGCAGCCAAGGGTTCCCGACTAGCGGGGCCATCTACGAGCAGTACTTC. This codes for CASSQGFPTSGAIYEQYF.